Each of the 9 T cell receptor beta chains below was sequenced from the same sample in a study of control samples from healthy donors and cancer patients. Here immunoSEQ multiplex PCR was the method, and the copy in TCRdb shows in-frame clones only, minus some. The sample consists of some 110,000 clones, 80% to 90% of them appearing once. Sequencing was performed on PBMCs. These receptors were taken from a woman in her fifties or sixties with colorectal cancer.

The CDR3 DNA sequence: TGTGCCAGTAGGGGGTCCGGGACAGGGGACAATGAGCAGTTCTTC. Protein sequence: CASRGSGTGDNEQFF. The chain joins TRBV19 to TRBJ2-1; 10 bases agree with TRBD1. Trimming at V came to 6 bases and at J to 5 bases, leaving 7 bases not matched to a gene. Germline V gene data show CDR1 as LNHDA and CDR2 as SQIVND (reference sequence). The CDR3 consists of 15 residues. Variable domain in full (rest from reference TRBV19 and TRBJ2-1): DGGITQSPKYLFRKEGQNVTLSCEQNLNHDAMYWYRQDPGQGLRLIYYSQIVNDFQKGDIAEGYSVSREKKESFPLTVTSAQKNPTAFYLCASRGSGTGDNEQFFGPGTRLTVL.

This chain uses TRBV24-1 with TRBJ2-7, with TRBD2 matching 7 bases. The CDR3 runs to 14 residues. The V gene end was trimmed by 5 bases and the J gene end by 5 bases; junction bases not matched to a gene: 8. CDR1 is KGHDR, CDR2 SFDVKD, per germline. CDR3 sequence: CATSVGTNVHEQYF. CDR3 nucleotide sequence: TGTGCCACCAGTGTCGGGACTAATGTCCACGAGCAGTACTTC.

CDR3 loop: CASRRQGQGALAKNIQYF. The CDR3 DNA is TGCGCCAGCCGTCGACAGGGACAGGGGGCATTAGCCAAAAACATTCAGTACTTC. The chain links TRBV10-2 to TRBJ2-4; TRBD1 matches 12 bases. CDR1 and CDR2 from the germline V gene are WSHSY and SAAADI. With V trimmed by 8 bases and J by 0 bases, 11 bases remained unmatched. The CDR3 runs 18 residues.

V is TRBV6-5 and J is TRBJ1-5; D gene ambiguous. The V gene lost 5 bases and the J gene lost 5 bases, with 10 bases spanning the gap. Germline values: CDR1 MNHEY, CDR2 SVGAGI. This CDR3 contains 13 residues. DNA for the CDR3: TGTGCCAGCAGTCCCACCCTTTATCAGCCCCAGCATTTT. Translating it yields CASSPTLYQPQHF.

The J gene is TRBJ2-3, the V gene TRBV18, with 10 positions matching TRBD1. After removal of 5 bases from V and 6 bases from J, the junction contained 8 bases not matched to a gene. The CDR3 runs 15 residues. CDR1 and CDR2 from the germline V gene are KGHSH and LQKENI. DNA of the CDR3: TGTGCCAGCTCAATGGACAGGGGGGTGCCTGATACGCAGTATTTT. This sequence encodes CASSMDRGVPDTQYF.

The chain uses TRBV5-1 and TRBJ1-1; D not resolved. This CDR3 has 15 amino acids. The germline V gene has CDR1 SGHRS and CDR2 YFSETQ. With 1 base removed from V and 6 bases from J, the gap between germline ends came to 16 bases. CDR3 nucleotide sequence: TGCGCCAGCAGCTTGACCGCCGGGTCGAGCCCTGAAGCTTTCTTT. Protein sequence: CASSLTAGSSPEAFF.

The rearrangement links TRBV2 to TRBJ1-2, with D maybe TRBD1 (6 bases). The germline V gene encodes CDR1 SNHLY and CDR2 FYNNEI. Trimming removed 11 bases at V and 2 bases at J, with 12 bases between. The length of the CDR3 is 12 residues. CDR3: CAGNRANYGYTF. Here the CDR3 DNA reads TGTGCCGGGAACAGGGCCAACTATGGCTACACCTTC. The full variable domain, rest sourced from reference TRBV2 and TRBJ1-2, is EPEVTQTPSHQVTQMGQEVILRCVPISNHLYFYWYRQILGQKVEFLVSFYNNEISEKSEIFDDQFSVERPDGSNFTLKIRSTKLEDSAMYFCAGNRANYGYTFGSGTRLTVV.

This rearrangement joins TRBV3-1 (or the pseudogene TRBV3-2) to TRBJ2-2; D unclear. The CDR3 extends over 14 amino acids. V lost 6 bases, J lost 6 bases, and 14 bases lay in between. The germline CDR1 and CDR2 sequences are LGHDT and YNNKEL (reference sequence). In nucleotides, the CDR3 is TGTGCCAGCAGTCAAACAAGCGTTGCCGGGGAGCTGTTTTTT. Residues: CASSQTSVAGELFF.

V is TRBV7-2 and J is TRBJ2-1; either TRBD1 or TRBD2 may fit D (6 bases each). CDR1 and CDR2 from the germline V gene are SGHTA and FQGNSA. This CDR3 has 14 residues. V lost 3 bases and J 7 bases, leaving 13 bases between the germline ends. The CDR3 loop reads CASSLATGRNEQFF. Written as DNA, the CDR3 is TGTGCCAGCAGCTTGGCTACAGGGAGGAATGAGCAGTTCTTC.